This T cell receptor (beta chain) stems from a study of T-cell reconstitution after alpha-beta-depleted transplantation in children. In regard to this clonotype: Its specificity is unknown. This may arise from a read error, as a much more abundant clone is one base away.

Overall study findings and caveats: A year post-transplant, T-cell counts and diversity derived mostly from newly produced T cells. Certain patients had high TCRbeta diversity at day 60, and it came from recipient T cells and thymic progenitors that survived. Reportedly, roughly two months post-transplant, alpha-beta T cells arose from several hundred expanded graft clones.

The CDR3 length is 11 residues. Germline-derived CDR1 and CDR2 are SGHKS and YYEKEE (reference sequence). For TCRbeta, the library was prepared with unique molecular identifiers. MiXCR, run by TCRdb on the PCR reads, gives a single entry per CDR3 protein. The data hold about 280,000 distinct CDR3 sequences, with about 9.9% observed a single time. This chain uses TRBV5-5 with TRBJ2-7; 7 bases align to TRBD2. The DNA matches TRBJ2-1 better at its end, which makes the J call doubtful. The sample here was peripheral blood, taken 180 days after TCRalphabeta/CD19-depleted stem cell transplant. The sequence came from a male patient aged 2 to 10 who had a stem cell transplant for chronic granulomatous disease, so the T cells may come from the graft donor. CDR3: CASTRDYEQFF. CDR3 coding DNA: TGTGCCAGCACCAGGGACTACGAGCAGTTCTTC.